A selection of T cell receptor beta chains follows, all from one sample in a study of identical twins. One entry per CDR3 protein, called by TCRdb with MiXCR from the 5' RACE reads. Seen here are 250,000 or so distinct CDR3 sequences, around 8.3% observed once, and the top ten hold 3% to 3.5%. The same data also contributed to another study, on yellow fever vaccine responses in identical twins.

Material for sequencing was CD8+ T cells sorted from blood. The receptors originated from a woman aged 18-35 years in good health. CDR3s leave out the opening cysteine and the closing phenylalanine or tryptophan.

>TRBV6-1|TRBJ2-2
ASRKSHLGFTGELF
>TRBV6-5|TRBJ1-1
ASSYVSEFLGFDTEAF
>TRBV20-1|TRBJ2-3
SASLAGAYRTDTQY
>TRBV6-5|TRBJ1-1
ASSSDRGQDTEAF
>TRBV7-9|TRBJ2-7
ASSQKGDYEQY
>TRBV6-2/TRBV6-3|TRBJ2-7
ASSRRDGYSYEQY
>TRBV5-1|TRBJ2-6
ASSPRTLKGANVLT
>TRBV7-3|TRBJ2-2
ASSPLGGSGGFTGELF
>TRBV27|TRBJ2-5
ASSLKWGRETQY
>TRBV6-1|TRBJ2-7
ASSKSGIPYEQY
>TRBV11-2|TRBJ1-1
ASSLATGEAF
>TRBV27|TRBJ1-3
ASSLSRGNTIY
>TRBV29-1|TRBJ2-7
SVEGFSGTSSYEQY
>TRBV7-2|TRBJ2-7
ASSLLQDSYEQY
>TRBV5-6|TRBJ2-2
ASSSPGQGHTGELF
>TRBV6-2/TRBV6-3|TRBJ2-4
ASSRDRGGFSKNIQY
>TRBV4-3|TRBJ2-1
ASSQFSGVADEQF
>TRBV5-5|TRBJ2-7
ASSLNWNYEQY
>TRBV20-1|TRBJ2-7
SARDTAGENPYEQY
>TRBV29-1|TRBJ2-5
SVVGPFSETQY